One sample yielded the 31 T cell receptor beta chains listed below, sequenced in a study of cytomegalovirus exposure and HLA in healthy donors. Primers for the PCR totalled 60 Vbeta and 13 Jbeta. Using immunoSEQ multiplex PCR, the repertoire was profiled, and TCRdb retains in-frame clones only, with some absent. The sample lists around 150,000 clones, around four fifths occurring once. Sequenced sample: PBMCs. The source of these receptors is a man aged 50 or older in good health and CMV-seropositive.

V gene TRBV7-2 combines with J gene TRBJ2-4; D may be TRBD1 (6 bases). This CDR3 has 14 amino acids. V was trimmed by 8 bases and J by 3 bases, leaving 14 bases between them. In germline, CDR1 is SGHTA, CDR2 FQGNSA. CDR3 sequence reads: CASATGSVKNIQYF. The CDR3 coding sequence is TGTGCCAGCGCTACAGGGAGTGTCAAAAACATTCAGTACTTC.

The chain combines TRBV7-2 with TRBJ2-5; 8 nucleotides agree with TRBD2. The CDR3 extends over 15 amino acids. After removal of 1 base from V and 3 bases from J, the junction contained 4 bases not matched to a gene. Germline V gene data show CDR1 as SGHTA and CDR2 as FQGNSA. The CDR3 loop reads CASSLGRGAEETQYF. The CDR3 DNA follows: TGTGCCAGCAGCTTAGGGCGGGGGGCCGAAGAGACCCAGTACTTC.

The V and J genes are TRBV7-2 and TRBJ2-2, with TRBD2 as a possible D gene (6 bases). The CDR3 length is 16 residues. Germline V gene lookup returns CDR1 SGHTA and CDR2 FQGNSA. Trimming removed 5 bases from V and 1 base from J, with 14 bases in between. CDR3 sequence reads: CASSQTGLMNTGELFF. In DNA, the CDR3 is TGTGCCAGCAGCCAAACGGGACTCATGAACACCGGGGAGCTGTTTTTT. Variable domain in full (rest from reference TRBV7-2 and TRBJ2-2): GAGVSQSPSNKVTEKGKDVELRCDPISGHTALYWYRQSLGQGLEFLIYFQGNSAPDKSGLPSDRFSAERTGGSVSTLTIQRTQQEDSAVYLCASSQTGLMNTGELFFGEGSRLTVL.

The CDR3 sequence: CASSKEVPEEDEKLFF. The CDR3 nucleotides are TGTGCCAGCAGCAAAGAAGTTCCGGAGGAGGATGAAAAACTGTTTTTT. The chain joins TRBV21-1 to TRBJ1-4. TRBV21-1 is a pseudogene. The CDR3 runs to 16 residues.

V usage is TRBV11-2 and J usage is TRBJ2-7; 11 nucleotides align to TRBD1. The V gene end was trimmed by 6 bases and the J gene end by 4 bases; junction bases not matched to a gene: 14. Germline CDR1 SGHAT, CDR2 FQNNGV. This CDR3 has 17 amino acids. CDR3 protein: CASRAVRGQGAFYEQYF. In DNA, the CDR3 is TGTGCCAGCAGGGCAGTGCGCGGACAGGGGGCTTTTTACGAGCAGTACTTC.

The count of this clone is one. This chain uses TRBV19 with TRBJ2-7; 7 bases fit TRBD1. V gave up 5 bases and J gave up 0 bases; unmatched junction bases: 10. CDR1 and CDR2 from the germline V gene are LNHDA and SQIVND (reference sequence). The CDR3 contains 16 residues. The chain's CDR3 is CASSPPPGQISYEQYF. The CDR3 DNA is TGTGCCAGTAGTCCCCCTCCGGGACAGATCTCCTACGAGCAGTACTTC.

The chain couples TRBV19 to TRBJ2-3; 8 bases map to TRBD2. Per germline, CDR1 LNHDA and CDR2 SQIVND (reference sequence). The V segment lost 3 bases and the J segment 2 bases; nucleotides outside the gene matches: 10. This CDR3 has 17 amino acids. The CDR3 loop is CASSIGAAGDLTDTQYF. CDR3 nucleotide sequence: TGTGCCAGTAGTATTGGGGCAGCGGGGGACCTCACAGATACGCAGTATTTT.

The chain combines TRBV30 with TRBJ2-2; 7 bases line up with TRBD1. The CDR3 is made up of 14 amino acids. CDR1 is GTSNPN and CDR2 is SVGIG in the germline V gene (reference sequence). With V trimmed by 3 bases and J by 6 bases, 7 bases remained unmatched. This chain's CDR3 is CAWSDRVLSGELFF. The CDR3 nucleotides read TGTGCCTGGAGCGACAGGGTATTGTCCGGGGAGCTGTTTTTT. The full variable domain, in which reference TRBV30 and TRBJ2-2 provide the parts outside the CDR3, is SQTIHQWPATLVQPVGSPLSLECTVEGTSNPNLYWYRQAAGRGLQLLFYSVGIGQISSEVPQNLSASRPQDRQFILSSKKLLLSDSGFYLCAWSDRVLSGELFFGEGSRLTVL.

The CDR3 region is CASTPVGAPYSNQPQHF. As DNA, the CDR3 is TGTGCCAGCACCCCCGTGGGGGCCCCATATAGCAATCAGCCCCAGCATTTT. The chain recombines TRBV28 with TRBJ1-5; possible D gene TRBD1, 6 bases. Trimming pared 7 bases from V and 0 bases from J, leaving 19 bases between. Germline-derived CDR1 and CDR2 are MDHEN and SYDVKM. CDR3 length equals 17 residues.

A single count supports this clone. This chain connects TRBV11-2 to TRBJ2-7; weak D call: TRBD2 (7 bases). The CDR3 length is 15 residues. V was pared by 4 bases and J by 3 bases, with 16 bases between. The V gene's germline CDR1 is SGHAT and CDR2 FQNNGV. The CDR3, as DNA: TGTGCCAGCAGCTCGGGAAGGGGGGGCAACTACGAGCAGTACTTC. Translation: CASSSGRGGNYEQYF. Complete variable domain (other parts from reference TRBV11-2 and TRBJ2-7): EAGVAQSPRYKIIEKRQSVAFWCNPISGHATLYWYQQILGQGPKLLIQFQNNGVVDDSQLPKDRFSAERLKGVDSTLKIQPAKLEDSAVYLCASSSGRGGNYEQYFGPGTRLTVT.

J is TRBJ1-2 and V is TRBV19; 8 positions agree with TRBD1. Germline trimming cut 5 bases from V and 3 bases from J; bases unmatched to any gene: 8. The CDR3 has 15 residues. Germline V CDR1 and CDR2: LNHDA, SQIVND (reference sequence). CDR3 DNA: TGTGCCAGTAGTCTTGGACAGGGCAATCACTATGGCTACACCTTC. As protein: CASSLGQGNHYGYTF.

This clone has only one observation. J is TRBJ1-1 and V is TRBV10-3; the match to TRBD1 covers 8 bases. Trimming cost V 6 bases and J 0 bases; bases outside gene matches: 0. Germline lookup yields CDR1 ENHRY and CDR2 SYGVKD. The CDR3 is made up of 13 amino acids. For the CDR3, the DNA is TGTGCCATCAGGGACAGGGTGAACACTGAAGCTTTCTTT. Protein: CAIRDRVNTEAFF.

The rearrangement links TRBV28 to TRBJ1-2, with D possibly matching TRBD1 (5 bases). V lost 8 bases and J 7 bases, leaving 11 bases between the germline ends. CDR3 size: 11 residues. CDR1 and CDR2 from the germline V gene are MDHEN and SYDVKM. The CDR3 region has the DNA TGTGCCAGCGATCAGCAGGGTGGCTACACCTTC. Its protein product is CASDQQGGYTF.

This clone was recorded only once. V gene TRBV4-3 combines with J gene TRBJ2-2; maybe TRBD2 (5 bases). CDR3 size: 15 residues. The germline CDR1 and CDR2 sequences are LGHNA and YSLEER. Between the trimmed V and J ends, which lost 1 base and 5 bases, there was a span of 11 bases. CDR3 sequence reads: CASSQARARTGELFF. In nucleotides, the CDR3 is TGCGCCAGCAGCCAAGCGAGGGCGCGGACCGGGGAGCTGTTTTTT.

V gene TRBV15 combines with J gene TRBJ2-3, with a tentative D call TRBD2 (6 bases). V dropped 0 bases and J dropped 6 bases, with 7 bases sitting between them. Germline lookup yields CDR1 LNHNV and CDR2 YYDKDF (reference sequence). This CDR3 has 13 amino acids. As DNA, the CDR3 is TGTGCCACCAGCAGAGAAGGGAGGGATACGCAGTATTTT. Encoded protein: CATSREGRDTQYF.

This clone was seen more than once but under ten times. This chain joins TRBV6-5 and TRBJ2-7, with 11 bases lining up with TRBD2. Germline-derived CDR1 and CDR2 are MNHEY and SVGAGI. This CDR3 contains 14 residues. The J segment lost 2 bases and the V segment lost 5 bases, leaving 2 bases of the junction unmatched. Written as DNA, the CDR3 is TGTGCCAGCAGTATTAGCGGGAGGGCCTACGAGCAGTACTTC. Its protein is CASSISGRAYEQYF.

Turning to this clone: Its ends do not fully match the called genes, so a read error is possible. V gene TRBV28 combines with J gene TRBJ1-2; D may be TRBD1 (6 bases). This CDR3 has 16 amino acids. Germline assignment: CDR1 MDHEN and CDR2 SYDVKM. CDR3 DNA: TGTGCCAGCAGTTTAACTTTCACAGGGCAGAACTATGTCTACACCTTC. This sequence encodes CASSLTFTGQNYVYTF.

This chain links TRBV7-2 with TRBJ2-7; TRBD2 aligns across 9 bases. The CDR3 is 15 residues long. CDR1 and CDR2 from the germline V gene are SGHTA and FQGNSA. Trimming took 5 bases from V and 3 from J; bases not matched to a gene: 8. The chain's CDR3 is CASSPTSGVIYEQYF. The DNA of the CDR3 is TGTGCCAGCAGCCCGACTAGCGGAGTTATCTACGAGCAGTACTTC.

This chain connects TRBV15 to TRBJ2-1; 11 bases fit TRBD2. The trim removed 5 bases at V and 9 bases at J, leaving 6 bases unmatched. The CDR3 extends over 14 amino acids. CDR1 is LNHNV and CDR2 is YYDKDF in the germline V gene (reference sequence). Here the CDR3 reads CATSLAGGSGEQFF. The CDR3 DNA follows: TGTGCCACCAGCCTAGCGGGGGGATCGGGTGAGCAGTTCTTC. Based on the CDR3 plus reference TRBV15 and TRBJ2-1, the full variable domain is DAMVIQNPRYQVTQFGKPVTLSCSQTLNHNVMYWYQQKSSQAPKLLFHYYDKDFNNEADTPDNFQSRRPNTSFCFLDIRSPGLGDTAMYLCATSLAGGSGEQFFGPGTRLTVL.

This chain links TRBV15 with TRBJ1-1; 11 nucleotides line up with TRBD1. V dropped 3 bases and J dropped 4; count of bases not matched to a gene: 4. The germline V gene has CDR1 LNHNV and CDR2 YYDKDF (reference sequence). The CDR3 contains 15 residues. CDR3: CATSRTGTGGTEAFF. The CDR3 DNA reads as TGTGCCACCAGCAGGACCGGGACAGGGGGCACTGAAGCTTTCTTT. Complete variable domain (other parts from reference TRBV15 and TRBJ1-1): DAMVIQNPRYQVTQFGKPVTLSCSQTLNHNVMYWYQQKSSQAPKLLFHYYDKDFNNEADTPDNFQSRRPNTSFCFLDIRSPGLGDTAMYLCATSRTGTGGTEAFFGQGTRLTVV.

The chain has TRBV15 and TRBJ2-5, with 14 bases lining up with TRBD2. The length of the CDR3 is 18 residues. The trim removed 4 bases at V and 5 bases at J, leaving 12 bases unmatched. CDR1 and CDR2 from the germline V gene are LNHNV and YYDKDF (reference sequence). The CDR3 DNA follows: TGTGCCACCAGCACACCCGGGACTAGCGGGAGTGGTCGGGAGACCCAGTACTTC. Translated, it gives CATSTPGTSGSGRETQYF.

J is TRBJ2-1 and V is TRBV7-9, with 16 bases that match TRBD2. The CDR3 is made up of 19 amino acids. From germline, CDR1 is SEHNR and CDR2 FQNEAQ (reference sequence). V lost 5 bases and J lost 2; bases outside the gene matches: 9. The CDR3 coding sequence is TGTGCCAGCAGCCAGGGACTAGCGGGGGGGCTTGGTGCCTACAATGAGCAGTTCTTC. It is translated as CASSQGLAGGLGAYNEQFF.

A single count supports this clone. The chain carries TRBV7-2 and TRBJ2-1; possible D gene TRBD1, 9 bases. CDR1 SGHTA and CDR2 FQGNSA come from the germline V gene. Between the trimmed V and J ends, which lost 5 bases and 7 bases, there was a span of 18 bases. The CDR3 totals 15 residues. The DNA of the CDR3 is TGTGCCAGCAGCCGGGAGGGACAGGGTTTTAATGAGCAGTTCTTC. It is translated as CASSREGQGFNEQFF.

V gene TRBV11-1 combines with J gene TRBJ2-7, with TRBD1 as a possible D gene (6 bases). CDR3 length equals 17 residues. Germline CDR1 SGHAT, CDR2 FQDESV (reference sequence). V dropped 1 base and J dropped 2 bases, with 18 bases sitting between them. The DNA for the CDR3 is TGTGCCAGCAGCTTAGAAGTGGACAGCGCCTTTCCCTACGAGCAGTACTTC. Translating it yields CASSLEVDSAFPYEQYF.

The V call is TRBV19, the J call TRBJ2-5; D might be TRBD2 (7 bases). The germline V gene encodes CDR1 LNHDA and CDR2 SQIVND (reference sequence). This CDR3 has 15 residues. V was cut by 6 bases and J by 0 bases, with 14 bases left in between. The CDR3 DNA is TGTGCCAGTAGGGCGGGGGCCCGGTACCAAGAGACCCAGTACTTC. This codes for CASRAGARYQETQYF.

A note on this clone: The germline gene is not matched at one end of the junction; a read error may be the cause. DNA for the CDR3: TGTGCCAGCAGTGCAGGAGGCAGAATGGCTAGCGCCTTC. This encodes CASSAGGRMASAF. The rearrangement uses TRBV6-1 and TRBJ1-2, with D unresolved. Germline CDR1 reads MNHNS; CDR2 reads SASEGT. The CDR3 loop spans 13 amino acids.

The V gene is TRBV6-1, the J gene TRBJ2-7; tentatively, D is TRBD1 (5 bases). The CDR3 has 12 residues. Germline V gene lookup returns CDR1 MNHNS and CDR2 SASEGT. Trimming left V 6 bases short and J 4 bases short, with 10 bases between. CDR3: CASSTQGYEQYF. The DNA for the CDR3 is TGTGCCAGCAGCACCCAGGGTTACGAGCAGTACTTC.

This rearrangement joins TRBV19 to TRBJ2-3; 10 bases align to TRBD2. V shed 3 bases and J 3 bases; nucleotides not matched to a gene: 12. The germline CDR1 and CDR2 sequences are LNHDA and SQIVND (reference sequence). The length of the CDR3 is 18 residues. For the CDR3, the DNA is TGTGCCAGTAGTATGATACTGGGACGGACTAGCGGAACAGATACGCAGTATTTT. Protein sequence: CASSMILGRTSGTDTQYF.

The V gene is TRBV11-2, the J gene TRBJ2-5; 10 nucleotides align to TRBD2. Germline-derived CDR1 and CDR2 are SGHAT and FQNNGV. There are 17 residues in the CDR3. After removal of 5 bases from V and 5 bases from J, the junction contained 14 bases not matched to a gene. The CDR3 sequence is CASSPRRTSGARETQYF. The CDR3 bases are TGTGCCAGCAGCCCCCGCCGGACTAGCGGAGCCAGGGAGACCCAGTACTTC.

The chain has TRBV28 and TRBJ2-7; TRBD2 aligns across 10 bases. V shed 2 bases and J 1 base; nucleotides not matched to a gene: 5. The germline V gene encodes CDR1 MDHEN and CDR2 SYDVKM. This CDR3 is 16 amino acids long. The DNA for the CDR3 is TGTGCCAGCAGTTTAGAACTAGCGGGACGTTCCTACGAGCAGTACTTC. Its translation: CASSLELAGRSYEQYF. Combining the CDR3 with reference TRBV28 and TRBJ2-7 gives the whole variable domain DVKVTQSSRYLVKRTGEKVFLECVQDMDHENMFWYRQDPGLGLRLIYFSYDVKMKEKGDIPEGYSVSREKKERFSLILESASTNQTSMYLCASSLELAGRSYEQYFGPGTRLTVT.

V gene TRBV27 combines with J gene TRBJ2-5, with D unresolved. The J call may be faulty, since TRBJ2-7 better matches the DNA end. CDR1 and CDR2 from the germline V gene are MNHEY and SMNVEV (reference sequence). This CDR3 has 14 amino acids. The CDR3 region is CASSFSLTSYEQYF. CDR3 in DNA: TGTGCCAGCAGTTTCTCTCTAACTTCCTACGAGCAGTACTTC.